This T cell receptor beta chain was captured in a study of cytomegalovirus exposure and HLA in healthy donors (dated by TCRdb to the late 2010s). With regard to the full study: An earlier analysis of some 620 of the donors reported about 300 Gb of sequence data and around 100 million unique TCR beta sequences obtained from approximately 180 million T cells. Roughly 5 DR-DQ haplotypes were handled as single units for association and clustering, since linkage in the cohort was strong. An early release that covered 640 HLA-typed donors contained about 300 gigabases of sequencing data and roughly 84 million unique TCR sequences. All discovery cohort repertoires had been generated on a single sequencing platform. The study profiled the T cell repertoires of 666 subjects by immunosequencing and related them to cytomegalovirus serostatus. Among under 450 genotyped donors of the cohort, an average of approximately 240,000 unique TCR beta nucleotide sequences were sequenced per donor, around a sixth of them non-productive. A later analysis re-examined previously published TCR beta repertoires from more than 550 donors and added high-resolution HLA genotyping to investigate patterns of TCR occurrence. The study was designed to test whether signatures of past pathogen exposure could be identified by cataloging public T cell receptors. Donor age, sex, ethnicity and CMV serostatus were compiled together with the repertoire data. Among the roughly 400 genotyped donors, about 85% belonged to the genetic ancestry cluster associated with self-reported Caucasian donors. Besides the first cohort of under 700 subjects, a separate validation cohort made up of around 120 different subjects was used. Rather than drawing on any new phenotypic data, the later analysis identified candidate immune exposures from TCR beta sequences and the way those sequences occurred across donors. In an earlier analysis of about 590 of the donors, high-throughput TCR beta sequencing was used to judge whether each TCR beta V gene segment behaved as functional or pseudogenic. A later genetic analysis used genome-wide SNP genotypes for 398 of the 666 donors, treating that subset as a discovery cohort. HLA typing included class I and class II loci at four-digit resolution. High-throughput TCR immunosequencing, statistical association of individual TCRs with disease status, and machine learning were combined to predict cytomegalovirus infection status. The number of donors typed differed by locus, with roughly 629-640 for A, B, C, DRB1 and DQB1, more than 500 for DQA1, some 570 for DPA1, and over 400 for DPB1.

Here is what the overall study found, with its caveats: An earlier analysis of some 560 of the donors showed that most TCR beta V segments appeared in productive rearrangements either about 87% or about 30% of the time, which broadly matched IMGT annotations. The presence/absence analyses assumed that sequencing depth was roughly uniform across donors, and that assumption may not be true. In a later analysis, TCR association rates were found to vary across HLA loci, with the most associated TCRs seen for DRB1 alleles and the fewest for HLA-C alleles. A group of highly shared sequence variants was considered likely to be a technical artifact of the sequencing pipeline. A few of the identified cytomegalovirus-associated TCR beta chains were confirmed in vitro to be specific for cytomegalovirus antigens. Only TCR beta chains were sequenced in this cohort, and the absence of alpha or paired-chain data limited detectable features. Cytomegalovirus status was reported to be diagnosed by the classifier with high specificity and sensitivity in both the original and validation cohorts. A later analysis associated about 17,000 TCR beta sequences with specific HLA alleles at a false discovery rate of 0.05. It was suggested by the authors that the approach could potentially be generalized to other disease states and immunological phenotypes. An association between a missense DCLRE1C variant and V-gene and J-gene trimming of TCR beta chains was found in a later genetic analysis and replicated in an independent cohort. HLA typing was unavailable for some donors at each locus, so association tests used only the typed subset. In a later analysis, HLA-associated TCR beta chains showed more clonal expansion and lower generation probabilities than non-associated chains that were equally common. Most CMV-associated TCR beta chains appeared to be HLA-restricted in a later analysis, and the HLA associations seemed to be driven largely by CMV exposure. In the study, 150 to 200 TCR beta chains were listed as associated with cytomegalovirus. Linkage disequilibrium might explain the correlated functional status among segregating V segments, but an unknown experimental factor could not be excluded. Most TCR sequences were observed very rarely across donors, whereas some public TCRs were present in many individuals. A later genetic analysis reported fewer N-insertions in productive TCRs among donors in an Asian-associated ancestry cluster than the roughly 700-donor mean. In a later analysis, several top co-occurrence clusters were reported to appear linked to parvovirus B19, influenza, CMV and Epstein-Barr virus. A further reported finding was that TCR beta sequences accurately predicted the HLA-A and HLA-B alleles for most subjects in the first cohort. When HLA alleles, especially DR and DQ, strongly co-occurred, attributing TCR associations to individual alleles was difficult. The earlier analysis of some 540 of the donors excluded roughly 17 rarely observed V segments, including chromosome 9 orphons, because counts were too low. For the cohort, immune exposure information was limited to CMV serostatus. The 87-base-pair reads could not distinguish some IMGT-functional V segments, including TRBV6-2 and TRBV6-3, so those segments were excluded.

In total, roughly 670 healthy bone marrow donors made up the cohort. All cohort members were sampled while nominally healthy, although unrecorded immune exposures were likely present. The donor tested CMV seropositive and was one of the 289 seropositive cohort members. Each donor provided a peripheral blood sample, and peripheral blood mononuclear cells were used for TCR beta sequencing. The Qiagen DNeasy Blood Extraction Kit was used to extract genomic DNA from the blood cell samples. In the case of this clone: The antigen this receptor binds is unknown. Base qualities were left out, and no much larger clone turns up one base away.

The library came from the immunoSEQ multiplex PCR assay. A mixture of 60 forward primers for TCR Vbeta segments and 13 reverse primers for TCR Jbeta segments was used in the multiplex PCR. The CDR3 region of rearranged TCR beta genes was amplified from genomic DNA with a multiplex PCR assay. The Illumina HiSeq System was used to sequence the amplified TCR beta libraries as 87-base-pair reads. In the paper's pipeline: A later analysis tallied tens of millions of unique TCR beta chains across the 650 to 750 repertoires, and 10 million to 11 million of those chains were shared by two or more donors. To remove PCR and sequencing errors, raw reads were error-corrected and collapsed into unique sequences using a nearest-neighbor algorithm that merged closely related sequences. Alignment of CDR3 sequences to IMGT reference sequences was used to assign V, D and J gene segments. For a sequence to be retained, a match of at least six nucleotides was required to both a V gene segment and a J gene segment. Rearrangements were classified as productive when the CDR3 lacked stop codons and remained in frame with V and J, and all other rearrangements were classified as non-productive. Following IMGT convention, CDR3 was defined as the stretch from the second conserved V-encoded cysteine to the conserved J-encoded phenylalanine. In an earlier analysis of more than 550 of the donors, sequences lacking an unambiguous match to a single V gene segment were excluded. In an earlier analysis of 587 of the donors, a V segment was called functional when productive rearrangements were above 56.7%, and segregating when the standard deviation between donors exceeded 5%. A statistical classification framework was built for diagnosing cytomegalovirus status from the catalog of TCR beta chain sequences. A later analysis assigned V and J genes by comparing TCR nucleotide sequences with IMGT/GENE-DB human TR gene sequences. A later analysis assigned CDR3 sequences and most-parsimonious VDJ recombination scenarios with the TCRdist pipeline. In a later analysis, every TCR beta chain was defined by the combination of its CDR3 amino acid sequence and its V-gene family, and reads without a unique V-gene family were dropped. As a way to deal with suspected cross-contamination and a sequencing artifact, a later analysis dropped hundreds of nucleotide sequences that were highly shared and had low generation probability. A later analysis calculated a clonal expansion index for each public chain from normalized within-repertoire ranks of inferred template counts. A later analysis computed generation probabilities with a VDJ recombination model fitted to out-of-frame rearrangements, and checked the results against IGoR. In a later analysis, TCR-TCR, TCR-HLA and TCR-CMV co-occurrence was scored with hypergeometric tests, and a repertoire-size bias correction was applied to TCR pairs. In a later analysis, false discovery rates were estimated by permuting HLA or CMV assignments 20 times. In a later analysis, co-occurring TCRs were grouped with DBSCAN, and TCRdist sequence similarity was added when clustering was performed within HLA-allele-positive subsets. Repertoires with fewer than 30,000 or more than 120,000 public chains were left out of co-occurrence clustering, as were a few repertoires with anomalous nucleotide sharing. Held by TCRdb, this immuneACCESS table contains in-frame sequences only and omits some clones. Under half of the omission traces to an unresolved V gene where checked; the cause of the rest is unknown. V and J calls and clone size follow that table, whereas D and trimming were derived from the DNA. This sample gives some 150,000 clones in total; roughly 86% of them show up just once. Together, the top ten hold roughly 3.2% of the sample.

Measured from the cysteine to the phenylalanine, the CDR3 is 15 residues long. The CDR3 DNA has 45 bases and is translated from base 1. Unmatched junction bases come to 8, with V trimmed by 5 bases and J by 5 bases. Looking up the germline V gene yields CDR1 SGHDN and CDR2 FVKESK. The TCR comes from a man in his late teens or twenties in good health and CMV-seropositive. The chain uses TRBV14 and TRBJ2-1; the central 8 bases match TRBD2. Source material: PBMCs. The DNA sequence reads TGTGCCAGCAGCGACCGACTAGCGTATCACAATGAGCAGTTCTTC. This yields the protein CASSDRLAYHNEQFF.